The 12 T cell receptor beta chains reported below all come from one sample, sequenced in a study of blood T cell repertoires in COVID-19. Method: immunoSEQ multiplex PCR; TCRdb's copy keeps in-frame clones and lacks some. Of 45,000 to 50,000 clones listed, around 82% were seen once; the top ten hold roughly 7%. The sample taken for sequencing was peripheral blood. These receptors were taken from a man aged 35 to 55 with acute or convalescent COVID-19.

V and J are TRBV2 and TRBJ2-2; the D is unclear. The CDR3 contains 13 residues. Trimming pared 4 bases from V and 6 bases from J, leaving 9 bases between. The germline V gene encodes CDR1 SNHLY and CDR2 FYNNEI. CDR3 nucleotides: TGTGCCAGCAGTGTCGCTAGATCCGGGGAGCTGTTTTTT. Encoded protein: CASSVARSGELFF.

The chain is built from TRBV18 and TRBJ2-5, with 7 bases aligning to TRBD1. Germline CDR1 and CDR2: KGHSH and LQKENI. There are 14 residues in the CDR3. Trimming removed 4 bases from V and 2 bases from J; junction bases left unmatched: 4. CDR3 bases: TGTGCCAGCTCACGAGGGACAGAACAAGAGACCCAGTACTTC. Amino acids: CASSRGTEQETQYF.

This chain joins TRBV18 and TRBJ2-7; D possibly corresponds to TRBD1 (5 bases). Germline values: CDR1 KGHSH, CDR2 LQKENI. This CDR3 has 13 amino acids. The V end was cut by 8 bases, the J end by 4 bases, with 15 bases between. CDR3 nucleotides: TGTGCCAGCCTTCCAGGGTTGGGGTACGAGCAGTACTTC. Its protein product is CASLPGLGYEQYF.

The rearrangement links TRBV6-5 to TRBJ2-7; 9 nucleotides line up with TRBD1. CDR1 and CDR2 from the germline V gene are MNHEY and SVGAGI. This CDR3 is built from 14 residues. V dropped 2 bases and J dropped 6; count of bases not matched to a gene: 5. For the CDR3, the DNA is TGTGCCAGCAGTTACAACCGGGACAGGGCCGAGCAGTACTTC. Amino acid sequence: CASSYNRDRAEQYF.

The chain recombines TRBV9 with TRBJ1-2; a possible D gene is TRBD1 (5 bases). V was cut by 0 bases and J by 7 bases, with 10 bases left in between. Germline V CDR1 and CDR2: SGDLS, YYNGEE. The CDR3 consists of 13 residues. The CDR3 sequence: CASSVARARGYTF. The CDR3 nucleotides read TGTGCCAGCAGCGTAGCCAGGGCGCGTGGCTACACCTTC.

The table lists this clone with a few counts. This chain connects TRBV27 to TRBJ1-5, with TRBD1 matching over 9 bases. This CDR3 has 14 amino acids. V lost 5 bases, J lost 10 bases, and 9 bases stayed unmatched. Looked up from germline, CDR1 is MNHEY and CDR2 is SMNVEV (reference sequence). The CDR3 loop reads CASSPDRGSRPQHF. Written as DNA, the CDR3 is TGTGCCAGCAGTCCAGACAGGGGGTCCCGCCCCCAGCATTTT.

The J gene is TRBJ1-3, the V gene TRBV29-1; a weak D match, TRBD1 (6 bases). V lost 2 bases and J 7 bases, leaving 15 bases between the germline ends. The V gene's germline CDR1 is SQVTM and CDR2 ANQGSEA. This CDR3 is 14 amino acids long. CDR3 sequence: CSVEITGMRNTIYF. CDR3 in DNA: TGCAGCGTTGAAATTACAGGGATGAGGAACACCATATATTTT.

As concerns this clone: The same CDR3 is also encoded by other DNA sequences in this sample. The chain combines TRBV28 with TRBJ1-1; a possible D gene is TRBD1 (5 bases). The germline CDR1 and CDR2 sequences are MDHEN and SYDVKM. The CDR3 sequence is 15 residues long. V dropped 6 bases and J dropped 1 base, with 15 bases sitting between them. CDR3 amino acids: CASSPRGGGNTEAFF. CDR3 in DNA: TGTGCCAGCAGCCCCCGGGGCGGGGGGAACACTGAAGCTTTCTTT.

V usage is TRBV3-1 (or the pseudogene TRBV3-2) and J usage is TRBJ2-6; 10 nucleotides line up with TRBD2. J was trimmed by 0 bases and V by 0 bases; bases with no gene match: 5. CDR1 and CDR2 (germline): LGHDT, YNNKEL (reference sequence). The CDR3 is 19 residues long. CDR3 in amino acids: CASSQEVAGGYSGANVLTF. The CDR3 nucleotides read TGTGCCAGCAGCCAAGAAGTAGCGGGGGGCTACTCTGGGGCCAACGTCCTGACTTTC.

The rearrangement links TRBV6-5 to TRBJ1-2; 9 bases fit TRBD1. The junction had 9 bases not matched to a gene; V was cut back by 8 bases and J by 5 bases. The CDR3 length is 14 residues. The germline gives CDR1 MNHEY, CDR2 SVGAGI. The DNA for the CDR3 is TGTGCCAGCCGAACAGGGGGCGCAGGGTATGGCTACACCTTC. Amino acid sequence: CASRTGGAGYGYTF.

The rearrangement links TRBV5-1 to TRBJ2-6; D may be TRBD2 (5 bases). V was clipped by 4 bases and J by 0 bases, with 11 bases between them. The germline gives CDR1 SGHRS, CDR2 YFSETQ. The CDR3 extends over 16 amino acids. CDR3 sequence reads: CASSKDGGSGANVLTF. The CDR3 DNA sequence: TGCGCCAGCAGCAAGGACGGAGGCTCTGGGGCCAACGTCCTGACTTTC.

With regard to this clone: The sample holds other DNA sequences that translate to the same CDR3. The chain links TRBV6-5 to TRBJ1-5, with a possible D match to TRBD1 (6 bases). Looked up from germline, CDR1 is MNHEY and CDR2 is SVGAGI. This CDR3 spans 13 amino acids. V lost 8 bases, J lost 1 base, and 9 bases lay in between. This CDR3 reads CASGRGSNQPQHF. CDR3 in DNA: TGTGCCAGCGGTAGGGGGAGCAATCAGCCCCAGCATTTT.